Each of the 31 T cell receptor beta chains below was sequenced from the same sample in a study of CD4 T cells in relation to SARS-CoV-2 and coronaviruses. Libraries were prepared by immunoSEQ multiplex PCR; TCRdb keeps only in-frame clonotypes and omits some of them. The table records roughly 18,000 clones, 70% to 85% of them present only once. These receptors lack a known antigen. The unexposed donors gave CD4+ T cells in about 2011-2019, prior to COVID-19. After about 11 days of culture, CD4+ T cells were isolated. Sequenced: CD4+ T cells from PBMCs, cultured in vitro. Receptor source: a human donor in good health.

This sequence joins TRBV6-1 and TRBJ2-5; D remains ambiguous. Germline V gene sequence: CDR1 MNHNS, CDR2 SASEGT. The CDR3 is 13 residues long. V was trimmed by 0 bases and J by 7 bases, leaving 9 bases between them. The CDR3 DNA reads as TGTGCCAGCAGTGAAGCGCTTCGGCGGACCCAGTACTTC. Translated: CASSEALRRTQYF.

The genes are TRBV5-1 and TRBJ1-4, with D tentatively TRBD1 (6 bases). Trimming removed 2 bases at V and 4 bases at J, with 12 bases between. The germline gives CDR1 SGHRS, CDR2 YFSETQ. This CDR3 is 15 amino acids long. The CDR3 region is CASSFETGHNEKLFF. DNA for the CDR3: TGCGCCAGCAGCTTTGAAACAGGGCATAATGAAAAACTGTTTTTT.

The chain uses TRBV5-1 and TRBJ2-5; D might be TRBD1 (6 bases). V was clipped by 3 bases and J by 1 base, with 13 bases between them. This CDR3 is 15 amino acids long. Germline CDR1 SGHRS, CDR2 YFSETQ. This CDR3 is CASSSRDISQETQYF. The CDR3 DNA reads TGCGCCAGCAGCTCCCGGGACATAAGCCAAGAGACCCAGTACTTC.

This clone was observed once. The chain is built from TRBV2 and TRBJ1-5, with D uncertain. Germline V gene data show CDR1 as SNHLY and CDR2 as FYNNEI. Trimming removed 5 bases at V and 2 bases at J, with 13 bases between. The CDR3 spans 15 residues. CDR3 DNA sequence: TGTGCCAGCAGTCAGGACCCCACCGGCAATCAGCCCCAGCATTTT. This codes for CASSQDPTGNQPQHF. Based on the CDR3 plus reference TRBV2 and TRBJ1-5, the full variable domain is EPEVTQTPSHQVTQMGQEVILRCVPISNHLYFYWYRQILGQKVEFLVSFYNNEISEKSEIFDDQFSVERPDGSNFTLKIRSTKLEDSAMYFCASSQDPTGNQPQHFGDGTRLSIL.

The gene calls are TRBV9 and TRBJ2-3, with D possibly being TRBD2 (5 bases). This CDR3 region has 18 residues. Germline V gene lookup returns CDR1 SGDLS and CDR2 YYNGEE. V was trimmed by 2 bases and J by 1 base, leaving 20 bases between them. This CDR3 reads CASSVGPNLGGGTDTQYF. The CDR3 DNA sequence: TGTGCCAGCAGCGTGGGCCCCAACCTAGGAGGTGGCACAGATACGCAGTATTTT.

This sequence joins TRBV3-1 (or the pseudogene TRBV3-2) and TRBJ2-6; 8 bases map to TRBD1. Germline lookup yields CDR1 LGHDT and CDR2 YNNKEL (reference sequence). V lost 2 bases to trimming and J lost 0 bases; unmatched junction nucleotides: 9. The CDR3 is made up of 19 amino acids. The CDR3 region is CASSQYLRQGASGANVLTF. CDR3 coding DNA: TGTGCCAGCAGCCAATACTTACGCCAGGGGGCCTCTGGGGCCAACGTCCTGACTTTC.

This chain joins TRBV28 and TRBJ2-3; TRBD2 agrees at 7 bases. The V and J ends lost 8 bases and 6 bases, in that order; junction bases with no gene match: 11. This CDR3 has 14 residues. CDR1 and CDR2 (germline): MDHEN, SYDVKM. The CDR3 DNA is TGTGCCAGCGCTGGGGCGGGAGTAGCCGATACGCAGTATTTT. Its protein is CASAGAGVADTQYF.

This chain links TRBV27 with TRBJ2-3, with TRBD2 matching over 8 bases. J gave up 4 bases and V 1 base, and 4 bases lay outside the gene matches. Germline assignment: CDR1 MNHEY and CDR2 SMNVEV (reference sequence). CDR3 length equals 15 residues. The CDR3 sequence: CASSLFAGGSDTQYF. The CDR3 coding sequence is TGTGCCAGCAGTTTATTTGCGGGAGGTTCAGATACGCAGTATTTT.

The rearrangement uses TRBV19 and TRBJ2-5; 12 bases match TRBD1. V was pared by 4 bases and J by 5 bases, with 11 bases of the junction left unmatched. The CDR3 has 17 amino acids. CDR1 LNHDA and CDR2 SQIVND come from the germline V gene (reference sequence). The DNA for the CDR3 is TGTGCCAGTAGTACCGGGACAGGGGGCCTAACGGGGGAGACCCAGTACTTC. This encodes CASSTGTGGLTGETQYF.

This CDR3 is CAWSAGSWETQYF. CDR3 nucleotides: TGTGCCTGGAGTGCAGGTAGTTGGGAGACCCAGTACTTC. This chain uses TRBV30 with TRBJ2-5; D remains unclear. Germline CDR1 reads GTSNPN; CDR2 reads SVGIG (reference sequence). The CDR3 covers 13 residues. Trimming took off 1 base at V and 5 bases at J, with 11 bases between the two ends.

The chain couples TRBV30 to TRBJ1-2, with TRBD1 matching over 9 bases. This CDR3 spans 13 amino acids. The germline CDR1 and CDR2 sequences are GTSNPN and SVGIG (reference sequence). J gave up 8 bases and V 6 bases, and 10 bases lay outside the gene matches. Written as DNA, the CDR3 is TGTGCCTGCCAGTTGGACAGGGGAAACGGCTACACCTTC. It codes for CACQLDRGNGYTF. Variable domain in full (rest from reference TRBV30 and TRBJ1-2): SQTIHQWPATLVQPVGSPLSLECTVEGTSNPNLYWYRQAAGRGLQLLFYSVGIGQISSEVPQNLSASRPQDRQFILSSKKLLLSDSGFYLCACQLDRGNGYTFGSGTRLTVV.

This clone showed up just a few times. The CDR3, as DNA: TGTGCCAGCAGTGAAGCGCTCGTAGCGGGAGGTTTGTTCTTC. It yields the protein CASSEALVAGGLFF. V gene TRBV6-1 combines with J gene TRBJ2-1; 10 nucleotides line up with TRBD2. J lost 15 bases, V lost 0 bases, and 8 bases had no gene match. The CDR3 loop spans 14 amino acids. Germline CDR1 MNHNS, CDR2 SASEGT.

The chain employs TRBV30 and TRBJ2-5, with D unclear. Between the trimmed V and J ends, which lost 2 bases and 2 bases, there was a span of 9 bases. This CDR3 is built from 13 residues. CDR1 and CDR2 from the germline V gene are GTSNPN and SVGIG (reference sequence). CDR3 sequence: CAWSSKQQETQYF. CDR3 DNA: TGTGCCTGGAGTTCCAAGCAGCAAGAGACCCAGTACTTC.

This chain joins TRBV30 and TRBJ1-2; D gene uncertain. V lost 3 bases and J lost 7, with 18 bases in between. This CDR3 has 14 residues. Germline lookup yields CDR1 GTSNPN and CDR2 SVGIG (reference sequence). The CDR3 DNA is TGTGCCTGGAGGCCCGCTGAAGGATTCGGTGGCTACACCTTC. As protein: CAWRPAEGFGGYTF. The full variable domain, completed using reference TRBV30 and TRBJ1-2, is SQTIHQWPATLVQPVGSPLSLECTVEGTSNPNLYWYRQAAGRGLQLLFYSVGIGQISSEVPQNLSASRPQDRQFILSSKKLLLSDSGFYLCAWRPAEGFGGYTFGSGTRLTVV.

The V gene is TRBV29-1, the J gene TRBJ2-3, with TRBD2 identical over 11 bases. This CDR3 is 15 amino acids long. CDR1 and CDR2 (germline): SQVTM, ANQGSEA. The trim removed 5 bases at V and 0 bases at J, leaving 4 bases unmatched. The CDR3 DNA sequence: TGCAGCGTTCGGGGACTAGCGGCAAGCACAGATACGCAGTATTTT. Translated, it gives CSVRGLAASTDTQYF.

This clone came up a few times. The chain couples TRBV28 to TRBJ2-7; 7 nucleotides line up with TRBD1. Germline trimming cut 8 bases from V and 4 bases from J; bases unmatched to any gene: 11. Germline V CDR1 and CDR2: MDHEN, SYDVKM. CDR3 size: 14 residues. CDR3 amino acids: CASLGQVGGYEQYF. The CDR3 DNA sequence: TGTGCCAGCCTTGGACAGGTTGGCGGGTACGAGCAGTACTTC.

This chain links TRBV28 with TRBJ2-7, with a weak D call TRBD1 (5 bases). The length of the CDR3 is 13 residues. The germline gives CDR1 MDHEN, CDR2 SYDVKM. The V gene lost 8 bases and the J gene lost 0 bases, with 11 bases spanning the gap. In DNA form, the CDR3 reads TGTGCCAGCCTTCAGGGTGGCTCCTACGAGCAGTACTTC. Translated, it gives CASLQGGSYEQYF.

This rearrangement joins TRBV18 to TRBJ2-3, with D possibly matching TRBD2 (5 bases). CDR3 size: 15 residues. V was pared by 5 bases and J by 6 bases, with 18 bases between. CDR1 is KGHSH, CDR2 LQKENI, per germline. The CDR3 bases are TGTGCCAGCTCAAACACTAGGGATGTTGCGGATACGCAGTATTTT. Amino acid sequence: CASSNTRDVADTQYF.

The rearrangement links TRBV19 to TRBJ2-3; TRBD1 aligns across 10 bases. V was pared by 8 bases and J by 1 base, with 3 bases of the junction left unmatched. The CDR3 loop spans 14 amino acids. Germline CDR1 is LNHDA and CDR2 is SQIVND (reference sequence). The CDR3 region is CASEGTGGTDTQYF. CDR3 sequence (DNA): TGTGCCAGTGAAGGGACAGGGGGCACAGATACGCAGTATTTT.

This clone was observed a handful of times. V usage is TRBV5-1 and J usage is TRBJ2-2, with 8 bases that match TRBD1. This CDR3 has 16 residues. The V gene's germline CDR1 is SGHRS and CDR2 YFSETQ. The V gene end was trimmed by 0 bases and the J gene end by 1 base; junction bases not matched to a gene: 2. The CDR3 loop reads CASSLGGTGNTGELFF. CDR3 in DNA: TGCGCCAGCAGCTTGGGTGGGACAGGGAACACCGGGGAGCTGTTTTTT.

J is TRBJ1-5 and V is TRBV19; no reliable D call. Germline lookup yields CDR1 LNHDA and CDR2 SQIVND (reference sequence). The ends were cut back, 6 bases at V and 3 bases at J, with 9 bases in the middle. This CDR3 is built from 13 residues. The DNA for the CDR3 is TGTGCCAGTAGGAGGCAGACCAATCAGCCCCAGCATTTT. Its protein is CASRRQTNQPQHF.

V gene TRBV30 combines with J gene TRBJ1-1; no clear D. The CDR3 runs 12 residues. Trimming removed 3 bases from V and 11 bases from J, with 16 bases in between. Germline V CDR1 and CDR2: GTSNPN, SVGIG (reference sequence). CDR3 nucleotide sequence: TGTGCCTGGAGAGGTGACGGACGAAGGGCTTTCTTT. It yields the protein CAWRGDGRRAFF. The variable domain in full, completed from reference TRBV30 and TRBJ1-1, reads SQTIHQWPATLVQPVGSPLSLECTVEGTSNPNLYWYRQAAGRGLQLLFYSVGIGQISSEVPQNLSASRPQDRQFILSSKKLLLSDSGFYLCAWRGDGRRAFFGQGTRLTVV.

The chain uses TRBV24-1 and TRBJ2-5, with unresolved D. Germline V gene lookup returns CDR1 KGHDR and CDR2 SFDVKD. The V and J ends lost 4 bases and 3 bases respectively, with 17 bases between them. The CDR3 is 16 amino acids. CDR3 in DNA: TGTGCCACCAGTGAACCCACCGCACCAAGGAAAGAGACCCAGTACTTC. It encodes CATSEPTAPRKETQYF.

This rearrangement joins TRBV28 to TRBJ2-1; 13 bases align to TRBD2. The germline V gene has CDR1 MDHEN and CDR2 SYDVKM. This CDR3 is built from 15 residues. V trimming: 5 bases; J trimming: 4 bases; junction bases outside the gene matches: 2. CDR3 DNA sequence: TGTGCCAGCAGTCTACTAGCGGGAGGGTACAATGAGCAGTTCTTC. Protein sequence: CASSLLAGGYNEQFF.

The rearrangement links TRBV19 to TRBJ2-1; 10 nucleotides agree with TRBD2. With V trimmed by 3 bases and J by 8 bases, 7 bases remained unmatched. This CDR3 comprises 15 residues. CDR1 is LNHDA and CDR2 is SQIVND in the germline V gene (reference sequence). The CDR3 region has the DNA TGTGCCAGTAGTATCGGAGCGGGAGGGCCCCATGAGCAGTTCTTC. Protein: CASSIGAGGPHEQFF.

This rearrangement joins TRBV19 to TRBJ2-2; no definite D call. This CDR3 is 15 amino acids long. Trimming removed 6 bases at V and 5 bases at J, with 16 bases between. The germline CDR1 and CDR2 sequences are LNHDA and SQIVND (reference sequence). In DNA, the CDR3 is TGTGCCAGTAGCCTTGACTTCCTGAAGACCGGGGAGCTGTTTTTT. Translation gives CASSLDFLKTGELFF. The complete variable domain, with remaining parts taken from reference TRBV19 and TRBJ2-2, reads DGGITQSPKYLFRKEGQNVTLSCEQNLNHDAMYWYRQDPGQGLRLIYYSQIVNDFQKGDIAEGYSVSREKKESFPLTVTSAQKNPTAFYLCASSLDFLKTGELFFGEGSRLTVL.

This clone was seen a handful of times. The genes are TRBV9 and TRBJ2-1; 11 nucleotides line up with TRBD1. CDR1 is SGDLS, CDR2 YYNGEE, per germline. The CDR3 extends over 15 amino acids. The V gene end was trimmed by 4 bases and the J gene end by 7 bases; junction bases not matched to a gene: 7. CDR3 sequence (DNA): TGTGCCAGCAGCTTCCGGGACAGGGGGTGGAATGAGCAGTTCTTC. As protein: CASSFRDRGWNEQFF. The whole variable domain, remainder taken from reference TRBV9 and TRBJ2-1, is DSGVTQTPKHLITATGQRVTLRCSPRSGDLSVYWYQQSLDQGLQFLIQYYNGEERAKGNILERFSAQQFPDLHSELNLSSLELGDSALYFCASSFRDRGWNEQFFGPGTRLTVL.

This chain joins TRBV11-2 and TRBJ1-1, with D maybe TRBD1 (5 bases). Germline CDR1 SGHAT, CDR2 FQNNGV. The CDR3 spans 18 residues. Between the trimmed V and J ends, which lost 1 base and 2 bases, there was a span of 20 bases. CDR3 bases: TGTGCCAGCAGCTTAGTTGGTGGGTCGGGGACGGGAAACACTGAAGCTTTCTTT. This codes for CASSLVGGSGTGNTEAFF.

The V call is TRBV7-2, the J call TRBJ1-2; 7 bases match TRBD1. Per the germline V gene, CDR1 is SGHTA and CDR2 is FQGNSA. The CDR3 length is 18 residues. With V trimmed by 1 base and J by 7 bases, 18 bases remained unmatched. In nucleotides, the CDR3 is TGTGCCAGCAGCTTAGATTTTATAGGGGCAGGGGGTTCCCGTGGCTACACCTTC. It specifies CASSLDFIGAGGSRGYTF. The entire variable domain, with the rest obtained from reference TRBV7-2 and TRBJ1-2, is as follows: GAGVSQSPSNKVTEKGKDVELRCDPISGHTALYWYRQSLGQGLEFLIYFQGNSAPDKSGLPSDRFSAERTGGSVSTLTIQRTQQEDSAVYLCASSLDFIGAGGSRGYTFGSGTRLTVV.

The DNA of the CDR3 is TGTGCCAGCAGTCCACCCCCCGGGACAGGGTACTACGAGCAGTACTTC. This translates into CASSPPPGTGYYEQYF. The gene calls are TRBV28 and TRBJ2-7, with TRBD1 matching over 9 bases. After removal of 5 bases from V and 3 bases from J, the junction contained 11 bases not matched to a gene. Germline V gene data show CDR1 as MDHEN and CDR2 as SYDVKM. This CDR3 comprises 16 residues.

This chain connects TRBV5-1 to TRBJ2-3, with D perhaps matching TRBD2 (7 bases). V was clipped by 6 bases and J by 1 base, with 18 bases between them. This CDR3 has 16 residues. Germline V gene lookup returns CDR1 SGHRS and CDR2 YFSETQ. The CDR3 loop is CASNPGGFYGTDTQYF. Here the CDR3 DNA reads TGCGCCAGCAATCCGGGGGGCTTCTATGGCACAGATACGCAGTATTTT.